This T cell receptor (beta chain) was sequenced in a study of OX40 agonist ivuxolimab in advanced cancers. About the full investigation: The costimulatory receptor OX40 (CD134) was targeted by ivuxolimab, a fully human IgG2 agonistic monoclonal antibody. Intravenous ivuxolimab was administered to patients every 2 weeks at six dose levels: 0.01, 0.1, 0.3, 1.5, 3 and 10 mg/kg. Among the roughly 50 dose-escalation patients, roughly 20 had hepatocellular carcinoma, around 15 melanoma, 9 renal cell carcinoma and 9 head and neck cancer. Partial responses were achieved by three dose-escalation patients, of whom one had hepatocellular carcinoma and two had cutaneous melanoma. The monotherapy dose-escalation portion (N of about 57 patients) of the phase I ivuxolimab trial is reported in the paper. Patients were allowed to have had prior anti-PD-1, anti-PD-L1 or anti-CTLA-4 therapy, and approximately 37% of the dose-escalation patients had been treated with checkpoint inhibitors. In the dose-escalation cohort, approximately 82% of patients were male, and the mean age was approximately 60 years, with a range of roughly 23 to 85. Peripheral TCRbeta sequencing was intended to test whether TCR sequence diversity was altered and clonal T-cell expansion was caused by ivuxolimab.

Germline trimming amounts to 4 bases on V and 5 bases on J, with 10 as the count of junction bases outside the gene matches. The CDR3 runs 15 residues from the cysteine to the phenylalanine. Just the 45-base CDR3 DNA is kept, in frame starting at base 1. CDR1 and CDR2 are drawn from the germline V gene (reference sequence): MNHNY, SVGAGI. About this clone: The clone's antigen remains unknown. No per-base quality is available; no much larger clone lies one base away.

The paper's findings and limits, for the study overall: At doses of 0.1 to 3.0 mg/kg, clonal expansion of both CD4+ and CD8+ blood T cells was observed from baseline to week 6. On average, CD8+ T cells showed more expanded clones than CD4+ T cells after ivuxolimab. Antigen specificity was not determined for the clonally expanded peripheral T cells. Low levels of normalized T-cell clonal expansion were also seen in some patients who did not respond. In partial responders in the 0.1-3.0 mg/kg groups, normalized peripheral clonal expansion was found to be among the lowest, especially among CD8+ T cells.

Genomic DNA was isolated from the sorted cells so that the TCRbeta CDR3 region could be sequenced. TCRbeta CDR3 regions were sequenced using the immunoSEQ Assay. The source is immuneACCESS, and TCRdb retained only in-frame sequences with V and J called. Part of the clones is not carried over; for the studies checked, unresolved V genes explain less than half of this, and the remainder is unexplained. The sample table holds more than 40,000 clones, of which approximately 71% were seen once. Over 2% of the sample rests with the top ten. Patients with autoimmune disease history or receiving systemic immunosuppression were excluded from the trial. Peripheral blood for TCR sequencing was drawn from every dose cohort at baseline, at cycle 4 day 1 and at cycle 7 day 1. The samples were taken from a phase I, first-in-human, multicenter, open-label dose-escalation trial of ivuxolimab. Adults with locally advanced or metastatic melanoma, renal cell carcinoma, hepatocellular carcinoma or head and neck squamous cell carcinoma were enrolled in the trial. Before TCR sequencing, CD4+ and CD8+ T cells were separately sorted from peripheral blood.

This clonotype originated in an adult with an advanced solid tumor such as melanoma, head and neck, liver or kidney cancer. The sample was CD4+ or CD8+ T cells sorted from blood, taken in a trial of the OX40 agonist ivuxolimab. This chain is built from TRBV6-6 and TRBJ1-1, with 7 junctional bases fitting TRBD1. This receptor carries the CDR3 CASSSGNRGGTEAFF. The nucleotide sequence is TGTGCCAGCAGTTCAGGGAACAGGGGTGGTACTGAAGCTTTCTTT.